This T cell receptor (beta chain) was sequenced during a study of shared clonotypes between healthy human individuals. About the research overall: Per donor, three plates held CD4 naive cells, three held CD4 memory, two held CD8 naive and one held CD8 memory. Study observations and caveats: The small donor group covered limited genetic and exposure diversity.

For this clone: The antigen is undetermined.

Germline lookup yields CDR1 MDHEN and CDR2 SYDVKM. J gave up 4 bases and V 5 bases, and 11 bases lay outside the gene matches. This CDR3 is built from 15 residues. Produced via immunoSEQ multiplex PCR; TCRdb's table is partial and in-frame only. The data hold about 110,000 clones, with roughly 66% observed a single time. The rearrangement links TRBV28 to TRBJ2-7, with 7 bases aligning to TRBD1. The source is a woman aged 30 to 39 in good health. Sequences were obtained from memory CD8+ T cells sorted from blood. Subset indicated: CD45RO+ cells pooled with CCR7-negative TemRA cells. The CDR3 loop is CASSPRPTGIYEQYF. The CDR3 DNA sequence: TGTGCCAGCAGTCCCCGCCCGACAGGGATTTACGAGCAGTACTTC.